The present T cell receptor beta chain was sequenced within a study of blood T cell repertoires in COVID-19. Study context: The United States, Italy and Spain supplied acute and convalescent COVID-19 samples. Nucleic acid was either cDNA or gDNA, and it came from T cells, B-cell-depleted T cells, or PBMCs.

Clones were sequenced by immunoSEQ multiplex PCR, and TCRdb holds only the in-frame ones, with some missing. The data show about 210,000 clones, roughly four fifths seen once. Per the germline V gene, CDR1 is KGHDR and CDR2 is SFDVKD. J lost 7 bases, V lost 4 bases, and 8 bases had no gene match. There are 15 residues in the CDR3. The origin of this receptor is a woman aged 40-49 years with active or convalescent COVID-19. The sample consisted of peripheral blood. This chain connects TRBV24-1 to TRBJ2-2; TRBD2 agrees at 7 bases. CDR3 sequence: CATSETGLDRGELFF. DNA for the CDR3: TGTGCCACCAGTGAGACCGGACTAGATCGCGGGGAGCTGTTTTTT.